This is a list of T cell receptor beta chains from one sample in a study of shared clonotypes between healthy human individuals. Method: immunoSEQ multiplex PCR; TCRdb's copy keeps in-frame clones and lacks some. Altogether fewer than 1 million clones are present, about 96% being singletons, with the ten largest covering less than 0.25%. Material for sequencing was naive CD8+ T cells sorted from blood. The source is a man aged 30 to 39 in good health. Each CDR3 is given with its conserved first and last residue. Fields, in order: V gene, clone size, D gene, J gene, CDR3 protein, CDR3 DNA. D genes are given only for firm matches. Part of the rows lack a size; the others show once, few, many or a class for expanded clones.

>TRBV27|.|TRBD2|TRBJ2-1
CASSLSASGANEQFF
TGTGCCAGCAGTTTATCGGCTAGCGGGGCGAATGAGCAGTTCTTC
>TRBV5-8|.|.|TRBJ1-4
CASSLVGQLEKLFF
TGTGCCAGCAGCTTGGTAGGACAGCTAGAAAAACTGTTTTTT
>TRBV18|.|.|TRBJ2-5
CASSPPAGMETQYF
TGTGCCAGCTCACCACCGGCGGGAATGGAGACCCAGTACTTC
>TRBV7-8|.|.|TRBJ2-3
CASSLFTGALSTDTQYF
TGTGCCAGCAGCTTATTTACGGGGGCTCTTAGCACAGATACGCAGTATTTT
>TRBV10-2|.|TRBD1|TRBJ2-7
CASSEVGQLMGEQYF
TGCGCCAGCAGTGAGGTGGGACAGCTCATGGGGGAGCAGTACTTC
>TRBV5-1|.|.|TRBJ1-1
CASREGHSPAGSFF
TGCGCCAGCAGGGAAGGACACTCCCCGGCCGGGTCTTTCTTT
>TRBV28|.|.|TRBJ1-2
CASSYVGLEGYTF
TGTGCCAGCAGTTACGTAGGGTTGGAGGGCTACACCTTC
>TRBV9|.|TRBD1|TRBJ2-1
CASSERDSTYNEQFF
TGTGCCAGCAGCGAACGGGACAGTACTTACAATGAGCAGTTCTTC
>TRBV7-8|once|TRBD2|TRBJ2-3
CASSSPGLAGEGTQYF
TGTGCCAGCAGCTCTCCGGGACTAGCGGGAGAAGGTACGCAGTATTTT
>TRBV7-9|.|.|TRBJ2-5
CASSPPSSRPETQYF
TGTGCCAGCAGCCCACCTTCTTCGCGACCTGAGACCCAGTACTTC
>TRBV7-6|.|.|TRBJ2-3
CASSSMGDTDTQYF
TGTGCCAGCAGCTCGATGGGCGACACAGATACGCAGTATTTT
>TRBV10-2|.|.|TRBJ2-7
CASSEVPGEQYF
TGCGCCAGCAGTGAAGTACCGGGGGAGCAGTACTTC
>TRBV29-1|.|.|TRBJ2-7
CSVVTLGAPSYEQYF
TGCAGCGTTGTAACATTGGGTGCCCCATCCTACGAGCAGTACTTC
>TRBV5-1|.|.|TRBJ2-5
CASSFPPPSISGRGRETQYF
TGCGCCAGCAGCTTCCCCCCCCCATCTATCTCCGGCAGGGGCCGGGAGACCCAGTACTTC
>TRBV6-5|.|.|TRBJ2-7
CASSYSDISAKYF
TGTGCCAGCAGTTACTCCGACATATCGGCCAAGTACTTC
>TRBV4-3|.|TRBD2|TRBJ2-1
CASSQDLAAIQSNEQFF
TGCGCCAGCAGCCAAGACCTAGCGGCAATACAAAGCAATGAGCAGTTCTTC
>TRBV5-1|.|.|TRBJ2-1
CASSPLYKNSYNEQFF
TGCGCCAGCAGCCCCCTATACAAAAACTCCTACAATGAGCAGTTCTTC
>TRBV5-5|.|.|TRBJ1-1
CASSLAGFRESLNTEAFF
TGTGCCAGCAGCTTGGCGGGCTTCAGGGAATCCCTGAACACTGAAGCTTTCTTT
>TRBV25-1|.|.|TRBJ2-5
CASSEYLRGQETQYF
TGTGCCAGCAGTGAATATCTCCGGGGACAAGAGACCCAGTACTTC
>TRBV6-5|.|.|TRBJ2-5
CASSYSQETQYF
TGTGCCAGCAGTTACTCACAAGAGACCCAGTACTTC
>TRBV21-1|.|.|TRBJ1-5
CASSKGERPGVSNQPQHF
TGTGCCAGCAGCAAAGGGGAACGGCCCGGGGTTAGCAATCAGCCCCAGCATTTT
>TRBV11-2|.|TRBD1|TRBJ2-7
CASTGQEIYYEQYF
TGTGCCTCGACGGGACAGGAGATTTACTACGAGCAGTACTTC
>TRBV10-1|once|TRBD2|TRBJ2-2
CASSASGGPENTGELFF
TGCGCCAGCAGTGCTTCGGGAGGGCCAGAGAACACCGGGGAGCTGTTTTTT
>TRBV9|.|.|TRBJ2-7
CASSPGAGGTYEQYF
TGTGCCAGCAGCCCTGGGGCAGGGGGGACCTACGAGCAGTACTTC
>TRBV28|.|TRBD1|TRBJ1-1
CASSPDREAFF
TGTGCCAGCAGCCCCGACAGGGAGGCTTTCTTT
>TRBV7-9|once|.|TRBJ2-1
CASSFQNNEQFF
TGTGCCAGCAGCTTCCAAAACAATGAGCAGTTCTTC
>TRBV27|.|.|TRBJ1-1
CASIPAGNTEAFF
TGTGCCAGCATCCCCGCCGGGAACACTGAAGCTTTCTTT
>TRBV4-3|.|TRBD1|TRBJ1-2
CASSQEIGTVGVYGYTF
TGCGCCAGCAGCCAAGAGATTGGGACAGTTGGTGTTTATGGCTACACCTTC
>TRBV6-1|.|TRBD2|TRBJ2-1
CASSELFGRTSYNEQFF
TGTGCCAGCAGTGAGCTTTTCGGGAGGACTTCCTACAATGAGCAGTTCTTC
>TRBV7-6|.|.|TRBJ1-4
CASSLKGSELFF
TGTGCCAGCAGCTTAAAGGGCTCGGAGCTTTTTTTT
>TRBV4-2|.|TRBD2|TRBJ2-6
CASSPLAGSGANVLTF
TGTGCCAGCAGCCCTCTAGCGGGGTCTGGGGCCAACGTCCTGACTTTC
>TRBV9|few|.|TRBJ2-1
CASSTEGGPYNEQFF
TGTGCCAGCAGCACTGAGGGGGGCCCCTACAATGAGCAGTTCTTC
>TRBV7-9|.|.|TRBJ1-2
CAQPRGNYGYTF
TGTGCCCAGCCGCGGGGGAACTATGGCTACACCTTC
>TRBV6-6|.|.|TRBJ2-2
CASKAYLAGELFF
TGTGCCAGCAAAGCTTATTTAGCCGGGGAGCTGTTTTTT
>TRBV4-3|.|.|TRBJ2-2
CASSIRVETGELFF
TGCGCCAGCAGCATCAGGGTGGAAACCGGGGAGCTGTTTTTT
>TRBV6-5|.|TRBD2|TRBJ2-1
CASSYGTSGSYEQFF
TGTGCCAGCAGTTACGGGACTAGCGGGAGCTATGAGCAGTTCTTC
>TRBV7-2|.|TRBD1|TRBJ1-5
CASSPMDRGNNQPQHF
TGTGCCAGCAGCCCTATGGACAGGGGAAACAATCAGCCCCAGCATTTT
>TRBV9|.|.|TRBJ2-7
CASSPGQFSYEQYF
TGTGCCAGCAGCCCCGGACAGTTTTCGTACGAGCAGTACTTC
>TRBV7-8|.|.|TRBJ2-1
CASSLDSYNEQFF
TGTGCCAGCAGCTTGGACAGTTACAATGAGCAGTTCTTC
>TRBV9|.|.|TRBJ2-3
CASSLGPSDTQYF
TGTGCCAGCAGCCTAGGGCCTTCAGATACGCAGTATTTT
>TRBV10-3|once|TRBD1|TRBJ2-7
CAISEGRTGGLEQYF
TGTGCCATCAGCGAGGGGAGGACAGGGGGCTTGGAGCAGTACTTC